The 10 T cell receptor beta chains reported below all come from one sample, sequenced in a study of blood T cell repertoires in COVID-19. Profiling relied on immunoSEQ multiplex PCR, and the TCRdb table lists in-frame clones only, not all of them. The table records 300,000 or so clones, 90% of them present only once. The source material was peripheral blood. The receptors stem from a woman in her twenties or thirties with COVID-19, enrolled during active disease.

This clone was seen a few times. The CDR3 is CASTIDRGRIAEAFF. DNA for the CDR3: TGTGCCAGTACTATCGACAGGGGGAGGATCGCTGAAGCTTTCTTT. This chain uses TRBV19 with TRBJ1-1, with 9 bases fitting TRBD1. CDR1 and CDR2 (germline): LNHDA, SQIVND (reference sequence). The CDR3 sequence is 15 residues long. Trimming cost V 7 bases and J 6 bases; bases outside gene matches: 12.

The chain carries TRBV9 and TRBJ1-2; no clear D. The V end was cut by 0 bases, the J end by 2 bases, with 8 bases between. There are 14 residues in the CDR3. Looked up from germline, CDR1 is SGDLS and CDR2 is YYNGEE. This CDR3 reads CASSVELENYGYTF. The CDR3 DNA sequence: TGTGCCAGCAGCGTAGAGCTGGAGAACTATGGCTACACCTTC.

The chain carries TRBV7-2 and TRBJ2-7; 7 nucleotides match TRBD2. The CDR3 length is 14 residues. V dropped 2 bases and J dropped 5; count of bases not matched to a gene: 6. Germline CDR1 reads SGHTA; CDR2 reads FQGNSA. CDR3 in amino acids: CASSLTGLVNEQYF. DNA for the CDR3: TGTGCCAGCAGCTTAACAGGACTAGTCAACGAGCAGTACTTC.

This chain links TRBV18 with TRBJ2-3; 13 bases are shared with TRBD2. CDR3 length: 18 residues. Germline CDR1 is KGHSH and CDR2 is LQKENI. Trimming removed 3 bases from V and 0 bases from J; junction bases left unmatched: 6. Here the CDR3 reads CASSPEPGLAGSTDTQYF. The CDR3 DNA reads TGTGCCAGCTCACCCGAACCGGGACTAGCGGGAAGCACAGATACGCAGTATTTT.

The chain carries TRBV29-1 and TRBJ1-2, with 8 bases fitting TRBD1. In germline, CDR1 is SQVTM, CDR2 ANQGSEA. J was trimmed by 8 bases and V by 0 bases; bases with no gene match: 8. This CDR3 has 14 amino acids. CDR3 loop: CSVEDWTGNHGYTF. CDR3 nucleotide sequence: TGCAGCGTTGAAGACTGGACAGGGAATCACGGCTACACCTTC.

The chain links TRBV19 to TRBJ1-5; a possible D gene is TRBD1 (5 bases). The CDR3 length is 15 residues. Between the trimmed V and J ends, which lost 10 bases and 2 bases, there was a span of 18 bases. Germline CDR1 reads LNHDA; CDR2 reads SQIVND (reference sequence). As DNA, the CDR3 is TGTGCCACTATAAATGAACCGGGGGGCAATCAGCCCCAGCATTTT. It specifies CATINEPGGNQPQHF.

Details on this clone: Other DNA sequences in this sample translate to the same CDR3. The chain carries TRBV5-1 and TRBJ1-1; 7 bases are shared with TRBD1. Per germline, CDR1 SGHRS and CDR2 YFSETQ. CDR3 length: 14 residues. V shed 4 bases and J 0 bases; nucleotides not matched to a gene: 3. The CDR3 reads CASSVTGLNTEAFF. The CDR3, as DNA: TGCGCCAGCAGCGTGACAGGGCTGAACACTGAAGCTTTCTTT.

The chain has TRBV28 and TRBJ1-3; D call uncertain. V shed 8 bases and J shed 0 bases, with 8 bases lying between them. The CDR3 runs 13 residues. Germline CDR1 is MDHEN and CDR2 is SYDVKM. CDR3 DNA sequence: TGTGCCAGCTGTACGGGCTCTGGAAACACCATATATTTT. It is translated as CASCTGSGNTIYF.

CDR3 region: CASSFVGREQYF. The CDR3 region has the DNA TGTGCCAGCAGTTTCGTGGGGCGTGAGCAGTACTTC. The chain carries TRBV28 and TRBJ2-7, with D possibly matching TRBD1 (5 bases). The CDR3 covers 12 residues. Trimming removed 3 bases from V and 7 bases from J, with 10 bases in between. The V gene's germline CDR1 is MDHEN and CDR2 SYDVKM.

J is TRBJ2-3 and V is TRBV6-5; possibly TRBD1 for D (6 bases). This CDR3 region has 15 residues. Germline V CDR1 and CDR2: MNHEY, SVGAGI. V was cut by 6 bases and J by 5 bases, with 18 bases left in between. The CDR3 here is CASRPRTDSLDTQYF. In nucleotides, the CDR3 is TGTGCCAGCAGGCCTAGGACAGATAGTTTAGATACGCAGTATTTT.